One T cell receptor beta chain is described in this entry. The source of the sample is a study of shared clonotypes between healthy human individuals. Sequencing was performed with immunoSEQ multiplex PCR; in TCRdb, only in-frame clones are kept and a portion is missing. The sample lists fewer than 1.4 million clones, around 78% occurring once. This receptor was obtained from a man aged 18 to 30 in good health. Some clones in this sample may be carry-over from other donors' samples. Sequencing input: memory CD4+ T cells from PBMCs. The subset here: CD45RA-negative fraction.

The CDR3 protein is CASSTPGGSSSDTQYF. In DNA form, the CDR3 reads TGTGCCAGCAGCACCCCTGGCGGGAGTTCCTCAGATACGCAGTATTTT. The chain couples TRBV7-2 to TRBJ2-3, with 7 bases matching TRBD2. The junction had 12 bases not matched to a gene; V was cut back by 5 bases and J by 4 bases. The germline V gene encodes CDR1 SGHTA and CDR2 FQGNSA. CDR3 length: 16 residues.